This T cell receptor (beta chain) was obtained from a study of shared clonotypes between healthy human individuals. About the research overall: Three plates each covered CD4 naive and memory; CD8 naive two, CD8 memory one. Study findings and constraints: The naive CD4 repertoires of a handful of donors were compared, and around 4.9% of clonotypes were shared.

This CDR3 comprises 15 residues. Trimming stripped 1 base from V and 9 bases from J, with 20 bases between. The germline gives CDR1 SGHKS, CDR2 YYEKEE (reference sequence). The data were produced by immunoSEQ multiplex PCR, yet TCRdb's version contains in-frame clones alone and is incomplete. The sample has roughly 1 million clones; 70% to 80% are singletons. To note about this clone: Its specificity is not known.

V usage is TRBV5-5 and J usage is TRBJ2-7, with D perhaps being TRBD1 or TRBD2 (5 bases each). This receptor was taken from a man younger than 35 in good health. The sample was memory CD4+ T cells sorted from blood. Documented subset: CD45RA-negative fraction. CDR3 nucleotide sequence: TGTGCCAGCAGCTTGAGCCCAGGGACCTCTTATGGGCAGTACTTC. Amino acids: CASSLSPGTSYGQYF.